This TCR beta chain stems from a study of cytomegalovirus exposure and HLA in healthy donors. General study points: Diagnosis of cytomegalovirus status made by the classifier reportedly showed high specificity and sensitivity. In the 120 or so validation repertoires, about 95% of cluster scores exceeded 0, per a later analysis.

Produced via immunoSEQ multiplex PCR; TCRdb's table is partial and in-frame only. Seen here are tens of thousands of clones, roughly nine tenths observed once, and the top ten hold about 3%. Germline values: CDR1 SEHNR, CDR2 FQNEAQ (reference sequence). Germline trimming cut 6 bases from V and 6 bases from J; bases unmatched to any gene: 7. This CDR3 is built from 14 residues. In regard to this clone: No antigen is known for it.

The specimen sequenced was PBMCs. The receptor was isolated from a man between 18 and 29 years old in good health and CMV-seronegative. The J gene is TRBJ1-2, the V gene TRBV7-9; 10 bases map to TRBD1. The CDR3 DNA reads TGTGCCAGCAGTGGTGGTGGGACAGGGGATGGCTACACCTTC. Its translation: CASSGGGTGDGYTF.